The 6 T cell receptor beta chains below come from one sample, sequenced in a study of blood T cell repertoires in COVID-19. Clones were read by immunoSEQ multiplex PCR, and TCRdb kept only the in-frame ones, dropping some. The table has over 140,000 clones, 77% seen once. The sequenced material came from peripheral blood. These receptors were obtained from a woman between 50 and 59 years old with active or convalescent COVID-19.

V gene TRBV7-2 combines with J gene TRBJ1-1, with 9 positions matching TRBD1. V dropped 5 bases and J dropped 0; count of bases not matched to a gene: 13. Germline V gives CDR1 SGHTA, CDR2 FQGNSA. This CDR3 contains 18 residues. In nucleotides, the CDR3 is TGTGCCAGCAGCGTACTAGCGGGGACAGGGATTGTGAACACTGAAGCTTTCTTT. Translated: CASSVLAGTGIVNTEAFF.

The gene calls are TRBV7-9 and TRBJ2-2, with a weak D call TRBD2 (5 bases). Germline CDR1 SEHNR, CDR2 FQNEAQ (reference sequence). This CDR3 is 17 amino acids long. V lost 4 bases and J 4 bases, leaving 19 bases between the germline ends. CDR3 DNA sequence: TGTGCCAGCAGCTCCCGCGAGAGGGCGGTCGGCACCGGGGAGCTGTTTTTT. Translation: CASSSRERAVGTGELFF.

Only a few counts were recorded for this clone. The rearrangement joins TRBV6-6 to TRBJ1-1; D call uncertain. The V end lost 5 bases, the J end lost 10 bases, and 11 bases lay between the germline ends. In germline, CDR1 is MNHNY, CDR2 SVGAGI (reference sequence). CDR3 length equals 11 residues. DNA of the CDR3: TGTGCCAGCAGTCATAACAGCGGAGCTTTCTTT. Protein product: CASSHNSGAFF.

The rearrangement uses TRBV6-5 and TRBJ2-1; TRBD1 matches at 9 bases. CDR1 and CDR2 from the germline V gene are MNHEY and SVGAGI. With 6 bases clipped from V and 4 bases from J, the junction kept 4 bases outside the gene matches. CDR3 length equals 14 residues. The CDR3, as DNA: TGTGCCAGCAGCCGGACAGGGGATTACAATGAGCAGTTCTTC. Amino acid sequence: CASSRTGDYNEQFF.

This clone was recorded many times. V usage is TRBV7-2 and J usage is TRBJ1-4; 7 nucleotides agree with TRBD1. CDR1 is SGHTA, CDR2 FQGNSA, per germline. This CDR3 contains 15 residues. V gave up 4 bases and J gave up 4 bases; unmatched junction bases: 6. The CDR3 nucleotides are TGTGCCAGCAGCTACGCAGGGGGAAATAATGAAAAACTGTTTTTT. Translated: CASSYAGGNNEKLFF.

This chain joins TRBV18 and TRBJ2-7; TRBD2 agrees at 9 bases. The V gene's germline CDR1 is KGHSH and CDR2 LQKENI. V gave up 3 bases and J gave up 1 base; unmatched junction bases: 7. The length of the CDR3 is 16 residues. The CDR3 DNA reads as TGTGCCAGCTCACCTTCGGGCGGGGGGGTATCCTACGAGCAGTACTTC. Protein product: CASSPSGGGVSYEQYF.